The clone carrying this T cell receptor beta chain was recorded once. The target antigen is unknown. 60 Vbeta and 13 Jbeta primers were used in PCR. The data were produced by immunoSEQ multiplex PCR, yet TCRdb's version contains in-frame clones alone and is incomplete. The sample has a few hundred thousand clones; nearly 80% are singletons. In germline, CDR1 is MNHEY, CDR2 SVGAGI. V lost 2 bases and J lost 0, with 8 bases in between. The CDR3 consists of 14 residues. This sample is part of a study of cytomegalovirus exposure and HLA in healthy donors. Study in general: An early release of data contained about 85 million unique TCRs, which came from HLA-typed donors.

Study-level points and caveats: In a later analysis, HLA-associated beta chains showed higher expansion and lower generation probabilities than comparable chains. It was reported that TCR beta sequences correctly inferred the HLA-A and HLA-B alleles for most subjects. The authors listed roughly 150 TCR beta chains as cytomegalovirus-associated.

The source is a man aged 18 to 30 in good health and CMV-seronegative. The sequenced sample consisted of PBMCs. The chain recombines TRBV6-5 with TRBJ2-7; D remains ambiguous. The CDR3, as DNA: TGTGCCAGCAGTTACAATGGCGGCTCCTACGAGCAGTACTTC. Translation gives CASSYNGGSYEQYF.